The clone carrying this T cell receptor (beta chain) was recorded once. The sample belongs to a study of cytomegalovirus exposure and HLA in healthy donors. Method: immunoSEQ multiplex PCR; TCRdb's copy keeps in-frame clones and lacks some. This table has more than 300,000 clones, 70% to 90% appearing once. Per germline, CDR1 SQVTM and CDR2 ANQGSEA. This CDR3 is 14 amino acids long. Trimming removed 7 bases from V and 3 bases from J, with 18 bases in between. The receptor comes from a woman younger than 30 in good health and CMV-seronegative. V is TRBV29-1 and J is TRBJ1-1, with D unclear. Input material: PBMCs. The chain's CDR3 is CSAGSGVGHTEAFF. CDR3 nucleotide sequence: TGCAGCGCCGGAAGCGGGGTCGGGCACACTGAAGCTTTCTTT.